This TCR beta chain came from a study of T cells in Graves' hyperthyroidism and ophthalmopathy. General study findings and limits: Ophthalmopathy and stable hyperthyroidism were told apart by a 13 V-J model. Most thyroid clonotypes expanded above 0.001 were also detected in blood.

The table lists this clonotype with many counts. Its specificity is unknown. This CDR3 region has 14 residues. Germline values: CDR1 MDHEN, CDR2 SYDVKM. The V and J ends lost 7 bases and 7 bases respectively, with 20 bases between them. It was RNA transcripts that yielded the amplified TCR beta CDR3 regions. The HTBI primer set was used in a first-round RT-PCR of the TCR CDR3. MiXCR was run by TCRdb on the multiplex PCR reads, yielding one entry per CDR3 protein. The table has about 350,000 distinct CDR3 sequences, approximately 13% seen once; the top ten hold around 25%. This TCR was recovered from a woman aged 25 to 39 with Graves' hyperthyroidism. The specimen was blood. This chain joins TRBV28 and TRBJ2-7; possibly TRBD1 or TRBD2 for D (5 bases each). The CDR3 DNA is TGTGCCAGCACCCACGGGGCAGATCCGTCTGAGCAGTACTTC. Residues: CASTHGADPSEQYF.